Sequencing of this TCR beta chain was carried out in a study of vaccination effects on CD4 cells after COVID-19 (dated by TCRdb to 2022 to 2024). Study-wide context: Two doses of either the BNT162b2 or the mRNA-1273 mRNA SARS-CoV-2 vaccine were administered to participants. In both COVID-19 convalescent patients and infection-naive vaccine recipients, the study compared SARS-CoV-2 spike-specific CD4+ TCR repertoires from before mRNA vaccination with those from after it. Cultures from other donors in the study were sequenced with the Oncomine TCR Beta short-read assay on an Illumina iSeq 100. A total of roughly 9 COVID-19 convalescent patients and a few SARS-CoV-2-naive healthy vaccine recipients were included in the full study. Study-level results and caveats: Only a small number of convalescent patients were included, and no early post-infection timepoints were available, which limited the study. Among healthy vaccine recipients, nearly all vaccine-induced clones were SARS-CoV-2 mono-reactive, and just 1 of 255 was cross-reactive with common cold coronaviruses. Marked clonal contraction was observed in both infection-induced and vaccine-induced clones at late post-vaccination timepoints, consistent with waning T cell responses.

To identify antigen-specific CD4+ T cell clonotypes by their expansion, the ViraFEST assay first stimulated PBMC with viral peptide pools and then applied TCR sequencing. After less than 13 days of culture, CD4+ T cells were isolated with the EasySep CD4+ T cell isolation kit. Negative nucleocapsid antibody results before and after vaccination confirmed that the healthy vaccine recipients had no prior SARS-CoV-2 infection. Each well held roughly 2 million PBMC cultured in IMDM containing about 5.4% human AB serum, roughly 9.9 IU/ml IL-2 and gentamicin, along with about 9.3 ug/ml peptides. On days 3 and 7, half of the culture medium was replaced with fresh IL-2-containing medium. Each peptide stimulation condition was cultured in triplicate wells unless otherwise noted. PBMC were separated from whole blood using Ficoll-Paque Plus gradient centrifugation and were then either cryopreserved at -140C or used fresh. The overlapping peptide pools covered the spike proteins of SARS-CoV-2 as well as those of the common cold coronaviruses HCoV-NL63, HCoV-OC43 and HCoV-229E. Genomic DNA was extracted from cultured CD4+ T cells with the QIAamp micro DNA kit.

The library was obtained by the immunoSEQ multiplex PCR assay. DNA from the cultured, isolated CD4+ T cells was subjected to TCR beta CDR3 sequencing. Regarding the original processing steps: Non-productive TCR sequences were discarded, and reads were trimmed to the CDR3 region, with only CDR3s of 7 or more amino acids retained. The MANAFEST web app was used to identify antigen-specific clonotypes by comparing expansion in peptide wells with expansion in reference cultures. Positive clones required FDR<0.05 expansion versus reference and all other wells, odds ratio above 5, and frequency above 0.1% in two replicate wells. Cross-reactive clonotypes were defined as significantly expanded in SARS-CoV-2 spike wells and in at least one common cold coronavirus spike condition. Using the stringdist R package, CDR3 similarity was measured by Levenshtein distance, and unrooted trees were constructed with ape in R 3.6.1. The immuneACCESS repertoire file appears here via TCRdb, limited to in-frame rearrangements. These files lack a portion of the clones; in checked studies, under half of the deficit traces to unresolved V genes, and the cause of the others is not known. V and J calls and clone size are copied from that table; D and trimming were computed from the DNA. The sample table records 50,000 to 60,000 clones; around 68% of these occur just once. Of the sample, about 16% falls within the top ten clones.

Reading the germline V gene gives CDR1 SGHDT and CDR2 YYEEEE. The CDR3 runs 15 amino acids, cysteine and phenylalanine included. The kept DNA is CDR3 alone, 45 bases in frame from the first base. V and J are truncated by 0 bases and 5 bases respectively, leaving an intervening sequence of 12 bases. On this clone itself: The antigen it binds to is not known. Per-base qualities were not stored, and no clone one base away is much larger.

The TCR originated in a human donor who received a COVID-19 vaccine. Sequenced here: CD4+ T cells from PBMCs cultured with SARS-CoV-2 spike peptides, sampled before COVID-19 vaccination. According to the study, the label for this sample's cell subset or site signals: SARS-CoV-2 spike overlapping peptide pool stimulation. The chain is made from TRBV5-6 and TRBJ2-1; the D gene identity is not certain. The DNA reads as follows: TGTGCCAGCAGCTTGGGACCTTACCTAAACAATGAGCAGTTCTTC. It codes for CASSLGPYLNNEQFF. Here the CDR3 is joined to the reference TRBV5-6 and TRBJ2-1 genes, and the full variable domain is: DAGVTQSPTHLIKTRGQQVTLRCSPKSGHDTVSWYQQALGQGPQFIFQYYEEEERQRGNFPDRFSGHQFPNYSSELNVNALLLGDSALYLCASSLGPYLNNEQFFGPGTRLTVL.